This T cell receptor (beta chain) was identified during a study of T cell clonality in common variable immunodeficiency. General observations from the study: Common variable immunodeficiency TCR beta sequences reportedly had fewer deletions and N-nucleotide insertions.

As regards this clone: Its antigen is unidentified. From the germline J gene comes the end of the CDR3, since the read stops 3 residues before it.

The trim removed 5 bases at V and 5 bases at J, leaving 5 bases unmatched. The germline gives CDR1 SGHTA, CDR2 FQGTGA. The CDR3 length is 16 residues. Here immunoSEQ multiplex PCR was the method, and the copy in TCRdb shows in-frame clones only, minus some. The sample has about 28,000 clones, none seen only once; the top ten hold just under 30%. The sequencing sample was made of peripheral blood mononuclear cells. The clonotype comes from a human donor with common variable immunodeficiency. The chain recombines TRBV7-3 with TRBJ2-1; 14 bases are shared with TRBD2. CDR3 protein: CASSRGTSGGHNEQFF. CDR3 DNA, as far as it was read: TGTGCCAGCAGCCGGGGGACTAGCGGGGGTCACAATGAG.